This T cell receptor (beta chain) was identified in a study of blood T cells in healthy people across ages. Study information: About one barcoded TCR beta cDNA was captured per two T cells.

Then a second PCR, running roughly 7 to 11 cycles, was carried out with a sample-barcoded 5' primer and a J-beta primer mix. A single record per CDR3 protein comes from TCRdb applying MiXCR to the 5' RACE reads. The sample records about 780,000 distinct CDR3 sequences, 46% being singletons. With V trimmed by 5 bases and J by 0 bases, 10 bases remained unmatched. Germline CDR1 DFQATT, CDR2 SNEGSKA (reference sequence). CDR3 length equals 16 residues. Sequencing was carried out using blood. The origin of this receptor is a man at least 80 years old in good health. The V gene is TRBV20-1, the J gene TRBJ2-3, with TRBD2 matching 8 bases. The CDR3 nucleotides are TGCAGTGCTTCTCCCGGGGGGGGACTTAGCACAGATACGCAGTATTTT. It specifies CSASPGGGLSTDTQYF.